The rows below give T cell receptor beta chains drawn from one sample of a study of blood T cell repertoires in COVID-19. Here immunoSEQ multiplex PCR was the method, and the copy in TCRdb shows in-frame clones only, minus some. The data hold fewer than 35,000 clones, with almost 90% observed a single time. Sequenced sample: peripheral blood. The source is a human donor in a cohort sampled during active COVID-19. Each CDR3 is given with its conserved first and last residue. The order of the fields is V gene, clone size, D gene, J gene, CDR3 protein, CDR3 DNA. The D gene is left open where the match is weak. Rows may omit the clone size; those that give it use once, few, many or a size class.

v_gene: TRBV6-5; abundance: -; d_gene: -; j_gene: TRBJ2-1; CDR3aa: CAPLRGDEQFF; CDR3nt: TGTGCCCCCCTCAGGGGGGACGAGCAGTTCTTC
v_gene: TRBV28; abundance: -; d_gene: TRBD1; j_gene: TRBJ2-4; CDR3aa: CASSQEGQGADIQYF; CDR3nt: TGTGCCAGCAGTCAAGAGGGGCAGGGGGCGGACATTCAGTACTTC
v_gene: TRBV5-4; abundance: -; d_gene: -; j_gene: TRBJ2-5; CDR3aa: CASSLESAYQETQYF; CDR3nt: TGTGCCAGCAGCTTGGAGTCAGCGTACCAAGAGACCCAGTACTTC
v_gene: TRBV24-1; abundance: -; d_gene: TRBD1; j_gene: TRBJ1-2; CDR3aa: CATSEIGTGSIYGYTF; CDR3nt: TGTGCCACCAGTGAAATAGGGACAGGGAGCATCTATGGCTACACCTTC
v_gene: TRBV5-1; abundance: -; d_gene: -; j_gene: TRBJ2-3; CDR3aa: CASRPSTSTDTQYF; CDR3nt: TGCGCCAGCAGACCATCTACTAGCACAGATACGCAGTATTTT
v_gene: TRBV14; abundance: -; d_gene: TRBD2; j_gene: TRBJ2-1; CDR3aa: CASSSWTSGSIHEQFF; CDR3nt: TGTGCCAGCAGCTCCTGGACTAGCGGGAGTATCCATGAGCAGTTCTTC
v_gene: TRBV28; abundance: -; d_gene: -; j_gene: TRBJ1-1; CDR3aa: CASSSTLVTGKLNTEAFF; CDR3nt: TGTGCCAGCAGTTCAACCCTCGTCACAGGGAAACTCAACACTGAAGCTTTCTTT
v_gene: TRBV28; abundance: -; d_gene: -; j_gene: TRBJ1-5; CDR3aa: CASSRVNQPQHF; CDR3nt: TGTGCCAGCAGCAGGGTAAATCAGCCCCAGCATTTT
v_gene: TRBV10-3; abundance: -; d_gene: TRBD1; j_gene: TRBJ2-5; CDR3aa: CAISASQAGTGGETQYF; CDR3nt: TGTGCCATCAGTGCGTCTCAGGCGGGGACAGGGGGAGAGACCCAGTACTTC
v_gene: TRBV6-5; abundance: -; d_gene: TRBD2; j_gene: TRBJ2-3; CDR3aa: CASSYSAGAGADTQYF; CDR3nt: TGTGCCAGCAGTTACTCGGCGGGAGCTGGCGCAGATACGCAGTATTTT
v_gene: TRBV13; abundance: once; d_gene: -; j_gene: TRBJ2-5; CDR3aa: CASSFPTGTGETQYF; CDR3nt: TGTGCCAGCAGCTTCCCGACAGGGACTGGGGAGACCCAGTACTTC
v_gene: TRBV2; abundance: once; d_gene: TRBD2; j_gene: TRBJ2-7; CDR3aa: CASSQEGGRAYEQYF; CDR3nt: TGTGCCAGCTCGCAGGAGGGCGGGAGAGCCTACGAGCAGTACTTC
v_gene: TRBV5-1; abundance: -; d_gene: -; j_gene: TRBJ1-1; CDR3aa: CASSFTENTEAFF; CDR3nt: TGCGCCAGCAGCTTCACAGAAAACACTGAAGCTTTCTTT
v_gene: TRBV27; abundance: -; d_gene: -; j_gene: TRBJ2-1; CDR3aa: CASSRRGTNSYNEQFF; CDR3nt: TGTGCCAGCAGCCGAAGGGGGACAAACTCCTACAATGAGCAGTTCTTC
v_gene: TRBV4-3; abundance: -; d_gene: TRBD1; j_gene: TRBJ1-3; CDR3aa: CASSQHSGTAGNTIYF; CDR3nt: TGCGCCAGCAGCCAGCACTCCGGGACAGCTGGAAACACCATATATTTT
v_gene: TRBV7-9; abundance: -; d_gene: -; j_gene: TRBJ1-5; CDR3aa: CASSSGGVGNQPQHF; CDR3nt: TGTGCCAGCAGCTCGGGGGGGGTTGGCAATCAGCCCCAGCATTTT
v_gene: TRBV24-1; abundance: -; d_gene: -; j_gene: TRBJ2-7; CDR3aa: CALAPGRGYEQYF; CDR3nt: TGTGCCCTGGCGCCGGGTAGGGGTTACGAGCAGTACTTC
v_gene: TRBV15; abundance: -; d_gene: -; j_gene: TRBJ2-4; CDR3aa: CATSRDKAGGGRGNIQYF; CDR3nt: TGTGCCACCAGCAGAGATAAAGCTGGCGGGGGCCGCGGGAACATTCAGTACTTC
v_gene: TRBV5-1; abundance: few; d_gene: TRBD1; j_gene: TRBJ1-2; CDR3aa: CASSPDRGNYGYTF; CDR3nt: TGCGCCAGCAGCCCGGACAGGGGTAACTATGGCTACACCTTC
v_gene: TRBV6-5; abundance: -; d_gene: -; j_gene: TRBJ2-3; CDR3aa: CASRPTGWDTQYF; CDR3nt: TGTGCCAGCAGACCGACAGGCTGGGATACGCAGTATTTT
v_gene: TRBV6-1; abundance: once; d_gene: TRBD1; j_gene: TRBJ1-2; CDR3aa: CASSDRAGGRNYGYTF; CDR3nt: TGTGCCAGCAGTGATAGGGCAGGGGGGAGAAACTATGGCTACACCTTC
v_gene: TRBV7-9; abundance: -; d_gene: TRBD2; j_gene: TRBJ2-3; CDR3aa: CASSLPRLAGDTDTQYF; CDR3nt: TGTGCCAGCAGCTTACCCCGACTAGCGGGGGACACAGATACGCAGTATTTT
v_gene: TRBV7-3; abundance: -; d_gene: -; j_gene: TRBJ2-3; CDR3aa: CASSESTADTQYF; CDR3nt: TGTGCCAGCAGTGAAAGCACCGCAGATACGCAGTATTTT
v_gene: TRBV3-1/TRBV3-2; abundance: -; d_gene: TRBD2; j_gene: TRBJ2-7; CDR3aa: CASSQVIAGRYVSYEQYF; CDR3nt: TGTGCCAGCAGCCAAGTCATAGCGGGGCGCTACGTCTCCTACGAGCAGTACTTC
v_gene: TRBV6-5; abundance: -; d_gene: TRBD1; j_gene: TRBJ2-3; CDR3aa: CASRNGQAMGDTQYF; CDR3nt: TGTGCCAGCCGAAATGGACAGGCAATGGGGGATACGCAGTATTTT
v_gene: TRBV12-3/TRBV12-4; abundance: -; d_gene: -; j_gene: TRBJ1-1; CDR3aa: CASSLGPSLWAFF; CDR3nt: TGTGCCAGCAGTTTAGGGCCATCATTGTGGGCTTTCTTT
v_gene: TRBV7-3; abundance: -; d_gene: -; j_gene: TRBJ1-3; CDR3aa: CASSLQAGNTIYF; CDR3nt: TGTGCCAGCAGCTTACAGGCTGGAAACACCATATATTTT
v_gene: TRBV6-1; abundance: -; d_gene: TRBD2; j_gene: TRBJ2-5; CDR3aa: CASSEAPLAGGPRGTQYF; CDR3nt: TGTGCCAGCAGTGAAGCCCCACTAGCGGGAGGGCCCCGGGGAACCCAGTACTTC
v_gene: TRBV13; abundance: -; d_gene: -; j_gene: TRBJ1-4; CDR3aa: CASSLRVRGGELFF; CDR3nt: TGTGCCAGCAGCTTAAGGGTCCGAGGGGGGGAACTGTTTTTT
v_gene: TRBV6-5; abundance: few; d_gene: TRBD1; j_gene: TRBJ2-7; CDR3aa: CASSRALDRDYEQYF; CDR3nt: TGTGCCAGCAGCCGAGCCCTTGACAGGGACTACGAGCAGTACTTC
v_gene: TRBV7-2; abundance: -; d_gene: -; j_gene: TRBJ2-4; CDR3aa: CASTLTLGGSGHHIQYF; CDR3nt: TGTGCCAGCACCCTGACCCTTGGGGGTAGCGGCCATCACATTCAGTACTTC
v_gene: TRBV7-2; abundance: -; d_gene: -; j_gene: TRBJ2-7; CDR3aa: CASSLDASEQYF; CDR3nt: TGTGCCAGCAGCTTAGATGCCAGCGAGCAGTACTTC
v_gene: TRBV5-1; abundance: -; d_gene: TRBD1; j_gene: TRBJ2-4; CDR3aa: CASSLDRGLYYF; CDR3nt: TGCGCCAGCAGCTTGGACAGGGGGCTTTACTACTTC
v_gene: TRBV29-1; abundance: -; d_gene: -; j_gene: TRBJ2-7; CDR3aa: CSVMAGSTTAYEQYF; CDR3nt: TGCAGCGTTATGGCGGGAAGTACCACCGCCTACGAGCAGTACTTC
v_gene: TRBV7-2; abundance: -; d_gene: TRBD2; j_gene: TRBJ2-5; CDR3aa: CASSLGLAGVETQYF; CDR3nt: TGTGCCAGCAGCTTAGGGCTAGCGGGAGTAGAGACCCAGTACTTC
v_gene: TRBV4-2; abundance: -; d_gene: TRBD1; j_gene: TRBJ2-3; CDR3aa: CASRDTGGADTQYF; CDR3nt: TGTGCCAGCAGGGATACAGGGGGCGCAGATACGCAGTATTTT
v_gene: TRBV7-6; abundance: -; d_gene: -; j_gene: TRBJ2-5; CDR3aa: CASSSLAADKTQYF; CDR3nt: TGTGCCAGCAGCTCGTTAGCGGCGGATAAGACCCAGTACTTC
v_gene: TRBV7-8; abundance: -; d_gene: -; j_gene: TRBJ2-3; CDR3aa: CASSPVLRGDTQYF; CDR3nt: TGTGCCAGCAGCCCCGTATTGCGGGGAGATACGCAGTATTTT
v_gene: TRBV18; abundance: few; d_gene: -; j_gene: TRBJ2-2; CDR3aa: CASSPESKPGELFF; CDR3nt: TGTGCCAGCTCACCAGAGTCCAAACCAGGGGAGCTGTTTTTT
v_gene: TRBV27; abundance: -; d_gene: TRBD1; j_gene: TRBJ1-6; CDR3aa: CASSLTPGTGGSNSPLHF; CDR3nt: TGTGCCAGCAGTTTAACCCCCGGGACAGGGGGCTCTAATTCACCCCTCCACTTT
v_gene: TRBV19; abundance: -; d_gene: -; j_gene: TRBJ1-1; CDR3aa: CASTHQGMNTEAFF; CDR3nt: TGTGCCAGTACGCATCAGGGGATGAACACTGAAGCTTTCTTT
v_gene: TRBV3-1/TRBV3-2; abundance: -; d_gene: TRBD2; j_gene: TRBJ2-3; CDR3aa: CASSQPASGETDTQYF; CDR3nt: TGTGCCAGCAGCCAACCAGCTAGCGGAGAGACAGATACGCAGTATTTT
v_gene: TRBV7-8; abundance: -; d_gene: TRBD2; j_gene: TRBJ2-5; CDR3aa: CASSLSAGVGETQYF; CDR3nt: TGTGCCAGCAGCTTATCTGCGGGAGTGGGAGAGACCCAGTACTTC
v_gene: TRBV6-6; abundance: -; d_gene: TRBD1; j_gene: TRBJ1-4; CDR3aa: CASSRQGSNEKLFF; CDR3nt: TGTGCCAGCAGTCGACAGGGGTCTAATGAAAAACTGTTTTTT
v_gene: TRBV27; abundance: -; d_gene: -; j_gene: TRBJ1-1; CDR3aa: CASSLFSGEAFF; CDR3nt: TGTGCCAGCAGTTTATTTTCAGGTGAAGCTTTCTTT
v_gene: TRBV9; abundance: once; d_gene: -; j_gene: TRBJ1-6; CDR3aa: CASSAQTGLRSPLHF; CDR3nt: TGTGCCAGCAGCGCGCAGACGGGTCTGAGATCACCCCTCCACTTT
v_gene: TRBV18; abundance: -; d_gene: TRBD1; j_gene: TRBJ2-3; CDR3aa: CASSGTGPDTQYF; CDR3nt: TGTGCCAGCTCGGGGACAGGGCCAGATACGCAGTATTTT
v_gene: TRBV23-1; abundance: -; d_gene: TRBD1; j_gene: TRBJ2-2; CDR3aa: CASRSRDRVSAGELFF; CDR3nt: TGCGCCAGCAGATCAAGGGACAGGGTGTCCGCCGGGGAGCTGTTTTTT
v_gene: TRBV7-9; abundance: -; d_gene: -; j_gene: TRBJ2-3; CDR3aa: CASSLADSRTDTQYF; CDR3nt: TGTGCCAGCAGCTTAGCGGACTCCCGGACAGATACGCAGTATTTT
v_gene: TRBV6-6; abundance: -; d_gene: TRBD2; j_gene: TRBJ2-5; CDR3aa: CASRKKRGPLQETQYF; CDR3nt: TGTGCCAGCAGAAAAAAGCGGGGGCCCCTTCAAGAGACCCAGTACTTC
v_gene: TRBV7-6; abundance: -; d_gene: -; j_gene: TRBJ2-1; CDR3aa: CASSLGRLAIYEQFF; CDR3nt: TGTGCCAGCAGCTTAGGAAGGCTAGCTATATATGAGCAGTTCTTC
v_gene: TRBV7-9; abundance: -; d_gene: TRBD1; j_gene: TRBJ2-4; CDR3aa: CASSFGQGTGDIQYF; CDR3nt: TGTGCCAGCAGCTTTGGACAGGGGACGGGGGACATTCAGTACTTC
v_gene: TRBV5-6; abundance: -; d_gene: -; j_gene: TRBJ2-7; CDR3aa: CASSLLGDSSSYEQYF; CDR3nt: TGTGCCAGCAGCTTGCTGGGCGACAGCTCCTCCTACGAGCAGTACTTC
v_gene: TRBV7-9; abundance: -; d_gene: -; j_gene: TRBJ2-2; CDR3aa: CASSGANTGELFF; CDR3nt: TGTGCCTCTTCAGGGGCCAACACCGGGGAGCTGTTTTTT
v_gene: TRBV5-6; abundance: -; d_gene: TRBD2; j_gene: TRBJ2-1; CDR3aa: CASSWGTSGAFEQFF; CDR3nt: TGTGCCAGCAGCTGGGGGACTAGTGGGGCATTTGAGCAGTTCTTC
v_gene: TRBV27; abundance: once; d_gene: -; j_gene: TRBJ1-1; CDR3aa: CATHPGGRGNTEAFF; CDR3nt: TGTGCCACCCACCCGGGGGGGCGGGGGAACACTGAAGCTTTCTTT
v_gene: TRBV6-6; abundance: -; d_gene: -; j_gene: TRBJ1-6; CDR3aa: CASSYTLGGGSPLHF; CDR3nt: TGTGCCAGCAGTTACACGTTGGGGGGTGGCTCACCCCTCCACTTT